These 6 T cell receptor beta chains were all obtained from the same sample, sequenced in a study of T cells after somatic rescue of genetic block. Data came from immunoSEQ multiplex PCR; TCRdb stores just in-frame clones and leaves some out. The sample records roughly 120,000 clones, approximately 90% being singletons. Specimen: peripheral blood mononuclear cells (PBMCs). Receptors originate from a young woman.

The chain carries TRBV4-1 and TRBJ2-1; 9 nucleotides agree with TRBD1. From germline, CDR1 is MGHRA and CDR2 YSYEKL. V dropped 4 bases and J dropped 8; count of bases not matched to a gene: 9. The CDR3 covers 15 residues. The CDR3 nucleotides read TGCGCCAGCAGCCTCGCTTCGGGACAGGGCCATGAGCAGTTCTTC. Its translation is CASSLASGQGHEQFF.

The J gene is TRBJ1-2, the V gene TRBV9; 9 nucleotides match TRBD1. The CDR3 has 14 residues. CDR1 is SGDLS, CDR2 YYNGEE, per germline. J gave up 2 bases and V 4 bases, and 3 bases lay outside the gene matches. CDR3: CASSFGQGNYGYTF. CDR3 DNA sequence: TGTGCCAGCAGCTTTGGACAGGGGAACTATGGCTACACCTTC.

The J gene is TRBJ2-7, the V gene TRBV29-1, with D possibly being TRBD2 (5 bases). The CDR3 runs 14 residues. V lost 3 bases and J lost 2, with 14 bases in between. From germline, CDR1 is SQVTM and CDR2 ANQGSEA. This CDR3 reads CSVEVLDGTYEQYF. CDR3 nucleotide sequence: TGCAGCGTTGAGGTCCTGGACGGGACCTACGAGCAGTACTTC.

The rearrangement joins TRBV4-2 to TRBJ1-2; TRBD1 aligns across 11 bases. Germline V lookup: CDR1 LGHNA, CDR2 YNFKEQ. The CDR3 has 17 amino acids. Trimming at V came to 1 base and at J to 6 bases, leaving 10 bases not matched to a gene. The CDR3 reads CASSQVGTGGFSNGYTF. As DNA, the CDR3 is TGTGCCAGCAGCCAAGTAGGGACAGGGGGATTTTCTAATGGCTACACCTTC.

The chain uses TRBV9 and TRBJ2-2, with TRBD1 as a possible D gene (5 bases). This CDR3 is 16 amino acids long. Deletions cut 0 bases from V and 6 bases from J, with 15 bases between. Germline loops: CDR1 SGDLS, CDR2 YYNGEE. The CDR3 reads CASSVEAGGASGELFF. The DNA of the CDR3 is TGTGCCAGCAGCGTAGAGGCAGGTGGGGCGTCCGGGGAGCTGTTTTTT.

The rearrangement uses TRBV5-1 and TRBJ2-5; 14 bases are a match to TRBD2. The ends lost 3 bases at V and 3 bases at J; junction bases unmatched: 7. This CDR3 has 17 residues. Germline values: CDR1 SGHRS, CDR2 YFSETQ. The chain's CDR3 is CASSSDPTSGGEETQYF. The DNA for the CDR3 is TGCGCCAGCAGCTCGGACCCGACTAGCGGGGGGGAAGAGACCCAGTACTTC.